The rows below give T cell receptor beta chains drawn from one sample of a study of blood T cell repertoires in COVID-19. The repertoire was sequenced with immunoSEQ multiplex PCR; TCRdb's copy has only in-frame clones and lacks some. Here the sample spans some 220,000 clones, more than 75% being singletons. The specimen was peripheral blood. The receptors shown here come from a man aged 45-65 years who had recovered from COVID-19. Both conserved end residues are part of each CDR3. Fields, in order: clone size, V gene, J gene, D gene, CDR3 protein, CDR3 DNA. A D gene is named only where the DNA matches it firmly. Size values are once, few and many counts, or a class for expanded clones, and some rows have none.

clone size: NA; V gene: TRBV28; J gene: TRBJ1-5; D gene: NA; CDR3 protein: CASSFHPGQSNQPQHF; CDR3 DNA: TGTGCCAGCAGTTTCCACCCGGGACAAAGCAATCAGCCCCAGCATTTT
clone size: NA; V gene: TRBV28; J gene: TRBJ2-1; D gene: TRBD2; CDR3 protein: CASSPGTSGSNEQFF; CDR3 DNA: TGTGCCAGCAGTCCCGGGACTAGCGGGAGTAATGAGCAGTTCTTC
clone size: NA; V gene: TRBV19; J gene: TRBJ1-1; D gene: NA; CDR3 protein: CASSSTMGANEAFF; CDR3 DNA: TGTGCCAGTAGTTCCACGATGGGGGCAAATGAAGCTTTCTTT
clone size: NA; V gene: TRBV11-2; J gene: TRBJ1-4; D gene: TRBD1; CDR3 protein: CASSLRQGEKLFF; CDR3 DNA: TGTGCCAGCAGTCTCCGACAGGGCGAAAAACTGTTTTTT
clone size: NA; V gene: TRBV24-1; J gene: TRBJ2-3; D gene: NA; CDR3 protein: CATSPTGSTDTQYF; CDR3 DNA: TGTGCCACCAGTCCGACAGGAAGCACAGATACGCAGTATTTT
clone size: NA; V gene: TRBV6-6; J gene: TRBJ2-5; D gene: NA; CDR3 protein: CASRTASRGETQYF; CDR3 DNA: TGTGCCAGCAGAACCGCTAGTCGGGGGGAGACCCAGTACTTC
clone size: NA; V gene: TRBV5-4; J gene: TRBJ2-3; D gene: NA; CDR3 protein: CASSPGRGLVTDTQYF; CDR3 DNA: TGTGCCAGCAGCCCGGGGCGGGGATTGGTCACAGATACGCAGTATTTT
clone size: NA; V gene: TRBV6-1; J gene: TRBJ1-5; D gene: NA; CDR3 protein: CASSETDTNQPQHF; CDR3 DNA: TGTGCCAGCAGTGAGACGGACACCAATCAGCCCCAGCATTTT
clone size: few; V gene: TRBV9; J gene: TRBJ1-2; D gene: TRBD1; CDR3 protein: CASSPAEGAFNYGYTF; CDR3 DNA: TGTGCCAGCAGCCCAGCCGAGGGGGCATTCAACTATGGCTACACCTTC
clone size: once; V gene: TRBV23-1; J gene: TRBJ2-3; D gene: TRBD2; CDR3 protein: CASSARTSGRGRFTDTQYF; CDR3 DNA: TGCGCCAGCAGTGCACGGACTAGCGGGAGGGGAAGATTCACAGATACGCAGTATTTT
clone size: NA; V gene: TRBV2; J gene: TRBJ2-2; D gene: TRBD1; CDR3 protein: CASGWRTGLSTGELFF; CDR3 DNA: TGTGCCAGCGGGTGGAGGACAGGACTTTCCACCGGGGAGCTGTTTTTT
clone size: NA; V gene: TRBV28; J gene: TRBJ2-7; D gene: NA; CDR3 protein: CASSGTVYEQYF; CDR3 DNA: TGTGCCAGCAGTGGGACTGTCTACGAGCAGTACTTC
clone size: NA; V gene: TRBV28; J gene: TRBJ2-3; D gene: TRBD1; CDR3 protein: CASSLVDRAADTQYF; CDR3 DNA: TGTGCCAGCAGCTTAGTGGACAGGGCGGCAGATACGCAGTATTTT
clone size: NA; V gene: TRBV28; J gene: TRBJ1-1; D gene: TRBD1; CDR3 protein: CASPSPISRQGGGMNTEAFF; CDR3 DNA: TGTGCCAGCCCTTCGCCCATCAGCAGACAGGGGGGTGGCATGAACACTGAAGCTTTCTTT
clone size: once; V gene: TRBV6-2/TRBV6-3; J gene: TRBJ2-7; D gene: TRBD2; CDR3 protein: CASSSVLGGRGTPEQYF; CDR3 DNA: TGTGCCAGCAGTTCCGTCCTTGGCGGGAGGGGAACCCCCGAGCAGTACTTC
clone size: NA; V gene: TRBV24-1; J gene: TRBJ2-3; D gene: TRBD2; CDR3 protein: CATSDSGRAGSTDTQYF; CDR3 DNA: TGTGCCACCAGTGATTCGGGCCGAGCGGGAAGCACAGATACGCAGTATTTT
clone size: NA; V gene: TRBV6-2/TRBV6-3; J gene: TRBJ2-3; D gene: TRBD2; CDR3 protein: CASSYTAGTSGRTDTQYF; CDR3 DNA: TGTGCCAGCAGTTACACCGCAGGGACTAGCGGGCGCACAGATACGCAGTATTTT
clone size: NA; V gene: TRBV12-5; J gene: TRBJ2-5; D gene: NA; CDR3 protein: CASSTELGTQYF; CDR3 DNA: TGTGCTAGTTCGACGGAGCTGGGGACCCAGTACTTC
clone size: NA; V gene: TRBV7-9; J gene: TRBJ2-5; D gene: TRBD2; CDR3 protein: CASSLVGASGGLRTQYF; CDR3 DNA: TGTGCCAGCAGCTTAGTTGGAGCTAGCGGGGGCCTAAGGACCCAGTACTTC
clone size: NA; V gene: TRBV30; J gene: TRBJ1-5; D gene: NA; CDR3 protein: CAWSGQDSHSNQPQHF; CDR3 DNA: TGTGCCTGGAGTGGCCAGGACAGCCATAGCAATCAGCCCCAGCATTTT
clone size: NA; V gene: TRBV7-9; J gene: TRBJ2-1; D gene: NA; CDR3 protein: CASSVGPYLGGEQFF; CDR3 DNA: TGTGCCAGCAGCGTCGGCCCCTATTTGGGGGGTGAGCAGTTCTTC
clone size: NA; V gene: TRBV9; J gene: TRBJ2-1; D gene: TRBD2; CDR3 protein: CASSERTSLFF; CDR3 DNA: TGTGCCAGCAGCGAGAGGACTAGCTTGTTCTTC
clone size: NA; V gene: TRBV6-5; J gene: TRBJ2-1; D gene: TRBD2; CDR3 protein: CASGRESYNEQFF; CDR3 DNA: TGTGCCAGCGGGAGGGAATCCTACAATGAGCAGTTCTTC
clone size: NA; V gene: TRBV10-2; J gene: TRBJ2-1; D gene: NA; CDR3 protein: CASTFGGNEQFF; CDR3 DNA: TGCGCCAGCACCTTCGGAGGGAATGAGCAGTTCTTC
clone size: NA; V gene: TRBV10-3; J gene: TRBJ1-2; D gene: TRBD1; CDR3 protein: CAISGGQGGISGYTF; CDR3 DNA: TGTGCCATCAGTGGGGGACAGGGGGGGATCAGTGGCTACACCTTC
clone size: NA; V gene: TRBV29-1; J gene: TRBJ1-2; D gene: NA; CDR3 protein: CSEEGSVRDGYTF; CDR3 DNA: TGCAGCGAGGAAGGGAGTGTAAGGGATGGCTACACCTTC
clone size: once; V gene: TRBV11-2; J gene: TRBJ2-2; D gene: NA; CDR3 protein: CASSLDAVGHAPPGELFF; CDR3 DNA: TGTGCCAGCAGCTTAGATGCGGTGGGACACGCTCCACCCGGGGAGCTGTTTTTT
clone size: NA; V gene: TRBV19; J gene: TRBJ1-1; D gene: TRBD1; CDR3 protein: CASSTTGVAEAFF; CDR3 DNA: TGTGCCAGTAGTACGACAGGGGTAGCTGAAGCTTTCTTT
clone size: NA; V gene: TRBV28; J gene: TRBJ2-7; D gene: NA; CDR3 protein: CASSLGRVLREQYF; CDR3 DNA: TGTGCCAGCAGTTTGGGCAGGGTCCTACGGGAGCAGTACTTC
clone size: few; V gene: TRBV5-1; J gene: TRBJ1-6; D gene: TRBD1; CDR3 protein: CASSTGQGDNSPLHF; CDR3 DNA: TGCGCCAGCAGCACCGGACAGGGTGATAATTCACCCCTCCACTTT
clone size: NA; V gene: TRBV11-2; J gene: TRBJ1-1; D gene: NA; CDR3 protein: CASSRWGGSLSTEAFF; CDR3 DNA: TGTGCCAGCAGCCGTTGGGGGGGAAGTCTTTCCACTGAAGCTTTCTTT
clone size: NA; V gene: TRBV7-9; J gene: TRBJ2-3; D gene: NA; CDR3 protein: CASSPVGGSRQTDTQYF; CDR3 DNA: TGTGCCAGCAGCCCCGTAGGGGGAAGCCGACAAACGGATACGCAGTATTTT
clone size: NA; V gene: TRBV28; J gene: TRBJ2-1; D gene: NA; CDR3 protein: CASRPQGMEQFF; CDR3 DNA: TGTGCCAGCAGACCTCAGGGGATGGAGCAGTTCTTC
clone size: few; V gene: TRBV9; J gene: TRBJ2-1; D gene: TRBD2; CDR3 protein: CASSPRGGTSGSPYNEQFF; CDR3 DNA: TGTGCCAGCAGCCCCAGAGGCGGGACTAGCGGGTCCCCCTACAATGAGCAGTTCTTC
clone size: few; V gene: TRBV18; J gene: TRBJ2-3; D gene: TRBD2; CDR3 protein: CASSPRSGGPTDTQYF; CDR3 DNA: TGTGCCAGCTCACCACGTAGCGGGGGCCCCACAGATACGCAGTATTTT
clone size: NA; V gene: TRBV30; J gene: TRBJ2-1; D gene: TRBD2; CDR3 protein: CAWSDRGEGTPYNEQFF; CDR3 DNA: TGTGCCTGGAGCGACCGGGGGGAAGGGACCCCTTACAATGAGCAGTTCTTC
clone size: NA; V gene: TRBV6-5; J gene: TRBJ2-1; D gene: NA; CDR3 protein: CASSYRRQSSYNEQFF; CDR3 DNA: TGTGCCAGCAGTTATAGGCGACAGAGCTCCTACAATGAGCAGTTCTTC
clone size: NA; V gene: TRBV6-5; J gene: TRBJ2-7; D gene: TRBD2; CDR3 protein: CASLAGPSKQYF; CDR3 DNA: TGTGCCAGCCTAGCGGGACCTTCTAAGCAGTACTTC
clone size: NA; V gene: TRBV28; J gene: TRBJ2-1; D gene: TRBD2; CDR3 protein: CASSSTFSGRAYNEQFF; CDR3 DNA: TGTGCCAGCAGTTCAACCTTTAGCGGGCGCGCGTACAATGAGCAGTTCTTC
clone size: once; V gene: TRBV2; J gene: TRBJ1-1; D gene: NA; CDR3 protein: CASSERGERTEAFF; CDR3 DNA: TGTGCCAGCAGTGAAAGGGGCGAGAGGACTGAAGCTTTCTTT
clone size: few; V gene: TRBV4-2; J gene: TRBJ1-4; D gene: TRBD1; CDR3 protein: CASSADRGDEKLFF; CDR3 DNA: TGTGCCAGCAGCGCGGACAGGGGGGATGAAAAACTGTTTTTT
clone size: few; V gene: TRBV2; J gene: TRBJ1-5; D gene: NA; CDR3 protein: CASSGGPSSQPQHF; CDR3 DNA: TGTGCCAGCAGTGGGGGGCCTTCAAGTCAGCCCCAGCATTTT
clone size: NA; V gene: TRBV9; J gene: TRBJ1-1; D gene: NA; CDR3 protein: CASSVNDRTEAFF; CDR3 DNA: TGTGCCAGCAGCGTAAACGATCGGACTGAAGCTTTCTTT
clone size: NA; V gene: TRBV2; J gene: TRBJ1-6; D gene: TRBD1; CDR3 protein: CASSPWTGNSPLHF; CDR3 DNA: TGTGCCAGCAGTCCGTGGACAGGGAACTCACCCCTCCACTTT
clone size: NA; V gene: TRBV28; J gene: TRBJ1-2; D gene: TRBD1; CDR3 protein: CASSPQTGVGFYGYTF; CDR3 DNA: TGTGCCAGCAGTCCTCAGACAGGGGTTGGCTTCTATGGCTACACCTTC
clone size: NA; V gene: TRBV3-1/TRBV3-2; J gene: TRBJ2-3; D gene: TRBD2; CDR3 protein: CASSLRTSGYSSSTDTQYF; CDR3 DNA: TGTGCCAGCAGCTTGCGGACTAGCGGCTACAGTTCTAGCACAGATACGCAGTATTTT
clone size: NA; V gene: TRBV21-1; J gene: TRBJ1-3; D gene: NA; CDR3 protein: CASSKEWDRGSSGNTIYF; CDR3 DNA: TGTGCCAGCAGCAAAGAATGGGACAGGGGGAGCTCTGGAAACACCATATATTTT
clone size: NA; V gene: TRBV18; J gene: TRBJ2-5; D gene: TRBD2; CDR3 protein: CASSPTGTSEETQYF; CDR3 DNA: TGTGCCAGCTCACCAACCGGGACTAGCGAAGAGACCCAGTACTTC
clone size: NA; V gene: TRBV4-2; J gene: TRBJ2-7; D gene: NA; CDR3 protein: CASSQELIGFSSYEQYF; CDR3 DNA: TGTGCCAGCAGCCAAGAACTAATAGGCTTTAGCTCCTACGAGCAGTACTTC
clone size: NA; V gene: TRBV5-1; J gene: TRBJ2-5; D gene: NA; CDR3 protein: CASAVLPGFYQETQYF; CDR3 DNA: TGCGCCAGCGCCGTTCTCCCGGGGTTCTACCAAGAGACCCAGTACTTC
clone size: NA; V gene: TRBV24-1; J gene: TRBJ2-2; D gene: NA; CDR3 protein: CATSDKRQARGELFF; CDR3 DNA: TGTGCCACCAGTGATAAAAGACAGGCAAGGGGGGAGCTGTTTTTT
clone size: NA; V gene: TRBV7-2; J gene: TRBJ1-5; D gene: NA; CDR3 protein: CASSLDSSLNQPQHF; CDR3 DNA: TGTGCCAGCAGCTTAGACAGTTCCTTGAATCAGCCCCAGCATTTT
clone size: NA; V gene: TRBV6-1; J gene: TRBJ1-2; D gene: NA; CDR3 protein: CASSERTGNGYGYTF; CDR3 DNA: TGTGCCAGCAGTGAAAGAACAGGGAATGGGTATGGCTACACCTTC
clone size: NA; V gene: TRBV5-1; J gene: TRBJ2-1; D gene: TRBD1; CDR3 protein: CASSPAGTGNNEQFF; CDR3 DNA: TGCGCCAGCAGCCCAGCCGGGACAGGGAACAATGAGCAGTTCTTC
clone size: NA; V gene: TRBV27; J gene: TRBJ1-3; D gene: NA; CDR3 protein: CASSSSRGFNSGNTIYF; CDR3 DNA: TGTGCCAGCAGTTCCTCAAGGGGTTTTAACTCTGGAAACACCATATATTTT
clone size: NA; V gene: TRBV3-1/TRBV3-2; J gene: TRBJ2-1; D gene: TRBD1; CDR3 protein: CASSQAGQGLYNEQFF; CDR3 DNA: TGTGCCAGCAGCCAAGCGGGACAGGGTCTTTACAATGAGCAGTTCTTC